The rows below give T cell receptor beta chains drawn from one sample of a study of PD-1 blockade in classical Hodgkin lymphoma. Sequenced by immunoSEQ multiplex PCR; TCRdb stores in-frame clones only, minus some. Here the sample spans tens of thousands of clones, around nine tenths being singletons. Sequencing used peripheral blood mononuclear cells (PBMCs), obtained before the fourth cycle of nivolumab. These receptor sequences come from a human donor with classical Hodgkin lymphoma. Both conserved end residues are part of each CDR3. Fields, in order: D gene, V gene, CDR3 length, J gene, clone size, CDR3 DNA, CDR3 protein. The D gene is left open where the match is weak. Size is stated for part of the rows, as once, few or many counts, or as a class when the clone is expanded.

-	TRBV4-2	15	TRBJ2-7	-	TGTGCCAGCAGCCAAGCGGGAGCGGGCTCCTACGAGCAGTACTTC	CASSQAGAGSYEQYF
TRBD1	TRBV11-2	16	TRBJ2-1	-	TGTGCCAGCAGCTTCGCCTGGACAGGGGGTTTCAATGAGCAGTTCTTC	CASSFAWTGGFNEQFF
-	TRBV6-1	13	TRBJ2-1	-	TGTGCCAGCAGTGATTATCTGTACAATGAGCAGTTCTTC	CASSDYLYNEQFF
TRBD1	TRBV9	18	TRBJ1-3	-	TGTGCCAGCAGCGTGGGACAGGGGGTATTTGTGGATGGAAACACCATATATTTT	CASSVGQGVFVDGNTIYF
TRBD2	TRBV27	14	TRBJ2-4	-	TGTGCCAGCAGTATTCTAGCGGGAGCGAACATTCAGTACTTC	CASSILAGANIQYF
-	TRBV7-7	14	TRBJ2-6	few	TGTGCTAGCAGCTTAGGACCGGGGGCCAACGTCCTGACTTTC	CASSLGPGANVLTF
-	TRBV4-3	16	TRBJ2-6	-	TGCGCCAGCAGCCAAGATCTGGGTACTGGGGCCAACGTCCTGACTTTC	CASSQDLGTGANVLTF
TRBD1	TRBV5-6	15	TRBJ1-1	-	TGTGCCAGCAGCTTCCCGGACAGGGTGGGGACTGAAGCTTTCTTT	CASSFPDRVGTEAFF
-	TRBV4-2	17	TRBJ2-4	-	TGTGCCAGCAGCCACGAACGTACCAGGTTTGCCAAAAACATTCAGTACTTC	CASSHERTRFAKNIQYF
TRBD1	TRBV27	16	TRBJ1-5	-	TGTGCCAGCAGTCCCCTTCGTGACAGGGTCGGACAGCCCCAGCATTTT	CASSPLRDRVGQPQHF
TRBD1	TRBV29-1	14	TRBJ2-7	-	TGCAGCGTTGTCACAGGGGAGAGAGCCTACGAGCAGTACTTC	CSVVTGERAYEQYF
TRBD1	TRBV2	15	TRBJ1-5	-	TGTGCCAGCAGGGGACAGGTTCGAGGCAATCAGCCCCAGCATTTT	CASRGQVRGNQPQHF
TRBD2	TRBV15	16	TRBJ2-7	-	TGTGCCACCAGCAGAGGTCCCGGACTAGCGGTCGACGAGCAGTACTTC	CATSRGPGLAVDEQYF
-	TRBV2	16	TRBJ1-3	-	TGTGCCAGCAGTGAATCAGGCCTTAGCTCTGGAAACACCATATATTTT	CASSESGLSSGNTIYF
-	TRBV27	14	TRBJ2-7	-	TGTGCCAGCAGTTTGGACACAGGTATCGACGAGCAGTACTTC	CASSLDTGIDEQYF
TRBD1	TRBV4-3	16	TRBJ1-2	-	TGCGCCAGCAGCCAAGTAGGGACAGGGGTGCGGAGCGGCTACACCTTC	CASSQVGTGVRSGYTF
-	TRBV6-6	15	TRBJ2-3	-	TGTGCCAGCAGTTACGAGGGGCATCCGGCAGATACGCAGTATTTT	CASSYEGHPADTQYF
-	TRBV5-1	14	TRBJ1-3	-	TGCGCCAGCAGCTATTCAGGGACCGGAAACACCATATATTTT	CASSYSGTGNTIYF
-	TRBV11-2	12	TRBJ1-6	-	TGTGCCAGCAGCTTAAATAATTCACCCCTCCACTTT	CASSLNNSPLHF
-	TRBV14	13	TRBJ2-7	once	TGTGCCAGCAGCCAAGATCCAGGGTTCGAGCAGTACTTC	CASSQDPGFEQYF
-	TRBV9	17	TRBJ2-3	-	TGTGCCAGCAGCGGCTACGGGGGCGGGGGAAAGGGAGATACGCAGTATTTT	CASSGYGGGGKGDTQYF
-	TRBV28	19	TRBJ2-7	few	TGTGCCAGCAGTTTAATCTGGGGTATGGGACCGAGATCCTCCTACGAGCAGTACTTC	CASSLIWGMGPRSSYEQYF
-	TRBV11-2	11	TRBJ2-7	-	TGTGCCAGCAGAGCACTCGGCGAGCAGTACTTC	CASRALGEQYF
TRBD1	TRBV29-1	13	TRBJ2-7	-	TGCAGCGTCGGGCGGACAGGGGGTGTCGAGCAGTACTTC	CSVGRTGGVEQYF
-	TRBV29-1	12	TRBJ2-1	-	TGCAGCGGGGGGATCAACTACAATGAGCAGTTCTTC	CSGGINYNEQFF
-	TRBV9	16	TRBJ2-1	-	TGTGCCAGCAGCGCCGAAGGGGGGGGCTCGTACAATGAGCAGTTCTTC	CASSAEGGGSYNEQFF
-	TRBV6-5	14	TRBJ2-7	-	TGTGCCAGCACCCCGGGACGGCCATCCTACGAGCAGTACTTC	CASTPGRPSYEQYF
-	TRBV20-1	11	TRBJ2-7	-	TGCAGTGCTATGGGGGGCCACGAGCAGTACTTC	CSAMGGHEQYF
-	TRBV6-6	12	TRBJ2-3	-	TGTGCCAGCAGTTCAACGCTCGATACGCAGTATTTT	CASSSTLDTQYF
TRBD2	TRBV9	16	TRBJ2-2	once	TGTGCCAGCAGCCCCCGGGGGGATAGGGGCACCGGGGAGCTGTTTTTT	CASSPRGDRGTGELFF
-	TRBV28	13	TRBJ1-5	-	TGTGCCAGCAATCACAGTAGCAATCAGCCCCAGCATTTT	CASNHSSNQPQHF
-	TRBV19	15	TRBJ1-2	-	TGTGCCAGTAGTGACTGGACGGCAGCTAACTATGGCTACACCTTC	CASSDWTAANYGYTF
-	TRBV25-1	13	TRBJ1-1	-	TGTGCCAGCAGTGAAGGTCTGGGGAGAGAAGCTTTCTTT	CASSEGLGREAFF
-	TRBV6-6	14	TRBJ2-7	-	TGTGCCAGCATCCGGGACGGTAGCTCCTACGAGCAGTACTTC	CASIRDGSSYEQYF
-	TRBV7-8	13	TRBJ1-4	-	TGTGCCAGCAGGGTGTCCCGCAATGAAAAACTGTTTTTT	CASRVSRNEKLFF
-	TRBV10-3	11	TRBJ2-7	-	TGTGCCATCAGGGGGACAAACGAGCAGTACTTC	CAIRGTNEQYF
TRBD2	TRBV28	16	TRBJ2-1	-	TGTGCCAGCAGTGCGTCCGGGACTAGCGGCTACAATGAGCAGTTCTTC	CASSASGTSGYNEQFF
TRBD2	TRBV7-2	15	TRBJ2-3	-	TGTGCCAGCAGACAACTAGCGGGGGGCACAGATACGCAGTATTTT	CASRQLAGGTDTQYF
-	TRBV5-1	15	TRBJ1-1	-	TGCGCCAGCAGCCACCAGGGGCGCCGGATACCGGAAGCTTTCTTT	CASSHQGRRIPEAFF
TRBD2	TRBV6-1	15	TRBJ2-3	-	TGTGCCAGCAGTGCTACTAGCGGGGGGGCAGATACGCAGTATTTT	CASSATSGGADTQYF
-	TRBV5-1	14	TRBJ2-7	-	TGCGCCAGCAGCCTACTACATGGACCCTACGAGCAGTACTTC	CASSLLHGPYEQYF
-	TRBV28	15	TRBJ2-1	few	TGTGCCAGCAGTTTAGGAGTATTGGGTACGGATGAGCAGTTCTTC	CASSLGVLGTDEQFF
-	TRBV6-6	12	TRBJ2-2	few	TGTGCCGAAGGGCGTGTCACCGGGGAGCTGTTTTTT	CAEGRVTGELFF
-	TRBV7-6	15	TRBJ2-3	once	TGTGCCAGCAGCTTTGCAGGGGATGGCACAGATACGCAGTATTTT	CASSFAGDGTDTQYF
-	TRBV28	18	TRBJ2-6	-	TGTGCCTCCCACCCCCCTCTACAGGAATCCTCTGGGGCCAACGTCCTGACTTTC	CASHPPLQESSGANVLTF
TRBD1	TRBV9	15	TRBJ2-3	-	TGTGCCAGCAGCTTGGGACAGGGTATAACAGATACGCAGTATTTT	CASSLGQGITDTQYF
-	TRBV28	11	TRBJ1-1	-	TGTGCCAGCAGTCTGACACGTGAAGCTTTCTTT	CASSLTREAFF
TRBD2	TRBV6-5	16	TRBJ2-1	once	TGTGCCAGCAGTTCCGGACTAGCCGCTTCCTACAATGAGCAGTTCTTC	CASSSGLAASYNEQFF
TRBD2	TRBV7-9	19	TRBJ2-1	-	TGTGCCAGCAGCTTAGAATCTGCTAGCGGGGGGCAGTCCTACAATGAGCAGTTCTTC	CASSLESASGGQSYNEQFF
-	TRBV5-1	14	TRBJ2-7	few	TGCGCCAGCAGCTTGAGGGACAACTCCTACGAGCAGTACTTC	CASSLRDNSYEQYF
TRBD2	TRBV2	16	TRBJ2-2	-	TGTGCCAGCAGTGAAACTAGCGGGGGGGCGGCCGGGGAGCTGTTTTTT	CASSETSGGAAGELFF
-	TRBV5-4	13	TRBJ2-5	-	TGTGCCAGCACCCTGCGGGGTGCGGAGACCCAGTACTTC	CASTLRGAETQYF
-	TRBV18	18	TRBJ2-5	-	TGTGCCAGCTCACCACTCGGGGGGTTAGGGACAACTCAAGAGACCCAGTACTTC	CASSPLGGLGTTQETQYF
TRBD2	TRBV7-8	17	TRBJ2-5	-	TGTGCCAGCAGCTTCCCCCGACTAGCGGGAATCCAAGAGACCCAGTACTTC	CASSFPRLAGIQETQYF
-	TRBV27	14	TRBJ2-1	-	TGTGCCAGCAGCTTAACAGGGAATGGGGTGGAGCAGTTCTTC	CASSLTGNGVEQFF
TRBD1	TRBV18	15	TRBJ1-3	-	TGTGCCAGCTCTCAGGGACAGGGTGATCGGAACACCATATATTTT	CASSQGQGDRNTIYF
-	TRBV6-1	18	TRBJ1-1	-	TGTGCCAGCAGTGAAGCCTCGAGGGTTGGGATAAGGGGCACTGAAGCTTTCTTT	CASSEASRVGIRGTEAFF
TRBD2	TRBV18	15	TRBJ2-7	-	TGTGCCAGCTCCCCCGGACTAGCGGGGCAGTACGAGCAGTACTTC	CASSPGLAGQYEQYF